A single sample is the source of the 11 T cell receptor beta chains below, sequenced in a study of cytomegalovirus exposure and HLA in healthy donors. The data were produced by immunoSEQ multiplex PCR, yet TCRdb's version contains in-frame clones alone and is incomplete. The repertoire holds 180,000 or so clones, with 86% as singletons. Specimen: PBMCs. These receptors were collected from a man aged 25-40 years in good health and CMV-seropositive.

CDR3 loop: CASSPDSGGAPYEQFF. CDR3 sequence (DNA): TGCGCCAGCAGCCCTGATAGCGGGGGGGCCCCCTATGAGCAGTTCTTC. This chain links TRBV4-3 with TRBJ2-1, with 11 bases identical to TRBD2. Germline values: CDR1 LGHNA, CDR2 YSLEER. With V trimmed by 4 bases and J by 8 bases, 10 bases remained unmatched. The CDR3 is made up of 16 amino acids.

The gene calls are TRBV7-9 and TRBJ2-7; unclear D gene. The CDR3 runs to 12 residues. Germline loops: CDR1 SEHNR, CDR2 FQNEAQ (reference sequence). The V gene lost 1 base and the J gene lost 4 bases, with 5 bases spanning the gap. The CDR3 region has the DNA TGTGCCAGCAGCTTAGTGCCGTACGAGCAGTACTTC. Translation: CASSLVPYEQYF.

This clone was recorded once. The rearrangement links TRBV2 to TRBJ2-3; the match to TRBD2 covers 7 bases. This CDR3 is 22 amino acids long. CDR1 is SNHLY and CDR2 is FYNNEI in the germline V gene. For the CDR3, the DNA is TGTTTTCGCCAGTACTCAAGGCCCAATCCCCGCGGGGGACTACCGGGCACAGATACGCAGTATTTT. Its protein is CFRQYSRPNPRGGLPGTDTQYF.

This sequence joins TRBV7-6 and TRBJ1-4, with D perhaps matching TRBD1 (5 bases). V gave up 0 bases and J gave up 8 bases, with 16 bases separating them. The CDR3 has 16 residues. Per germline, CDR1 SGHVS and CDR2 FNYEAQ. The CDR3 sequence is CASSLAPPGGREKLFF. CDR3 DNA: TGTGCCAGCAGCTTAGCGCCCCCCGGGGGGAGAGAAAAACTGTTTTTT. Complete variable domain (other parts from reference TRBV7-6 and TRBJ1-4): GAGVSQSPRYKVTKRGQDVALRCDPISGHVSLYWYRQALGQGPEFLTYFNYEAQQDKSGLPNDRFSAERPEGSISTLTIQRTEQRDSAMYRCASSLAPPGGREKLFFGSGTQLSVL.

The genes are TRBV6-5 and TRBJ2-5; D gene uncertain. Per germline, CDR1 MNHEY and CDR2 SVGAGI. V was trimmed by 6 bases and J by 2 bases, leaving 7 bases between them. This CDR3 is built from 12 residues. The CDR3 reads CASRPSQETQYF. CDR3 sequence (DNA): TGTGCCAGCAGACCCTCTCAAGAGACCCAGTACTTC.

The V and J genes are TRBV9 and TRBJ1-1; 10 nucleotides line up with TRBD1. The CDR3 runs to 14 residues. Trimming cost V 2 bases and J 6 bases; bases outside gene matches: 4. Germline assignment: CDR1 SGDLS and CDR2 YYNGEE. CDR3 sequence: CASSVTGTGAEAFF. The DNA of the CDR3 is TGTGCCAGCAGCGTGACCGGGACAGGGGCTGAAGCTTTCTTT.

The chain joins TRBV27 to TRBJ2-1; perhaps TRBD2 as D (5 bases). CDR3 size: 14 residues. Germline V CDR1 and CDR2: MNHEY, SMNVEV (reference sequence). V lost 3 bases and J lost 8, with 14 bases in between. The CDR3 DNA sequence: TGTGCCAGCAGTTTTAGCGCCGGCGGGTATGAGCAGTTCTTC. Protein sequence: CASSFSAGGYEQFF.

This clone has just a few counts. The chain recombines TRBV9 with TRBJ1-3; D gene uncertain. V lost 4 bases, J lost 8 bases, and 13 bases lay in between. This CDR3 comprises 13 residues. Per germline, CDR1 SGDLS and CDR2 YYNGEE. The CDR3 bases are TGTGCCAGCAGCCCCCGCCCGGGATACACCATATATTTT. Translated, it gives CASSPRPGYTIYF.

The chain couples TRBV7-8 to TRBJ1-2; TRBD1 might be the D (5 bases). The V end lost 1 base, the J end lost 4 bases, and 13 bases lay between the germline ends. In germline, CDR1 is SGHVS, CDR2 FQNEAQ. CDR3 size: 15 residues. The CDR3, as DNA: TGTGCCAGCAGCTTAGGGGCGGGGGAAAGCTATGGCTACACCTTC. Its translation: CASSLGAGESYGYTF. The full variable domain, with the rest looked up from reference TRBV7-8 and TRBJ1-2, is GAGVSQSPRYKVAKRGQDVALRCDPISGHVSLFWYQQALGQGPEFLTYFQNEAQLDKSGLPSDRFFAERPEGSVSTLKIQRTQQEDSAVYLCASSLGAGESYGYTFGSGTRLTVV.

This clone appeared a single time. The chain joins TRBV4-3 to TRBJ2-1; the D gene could be TRBD1 or TRBD2 (5 bases each). The germline V and J ends were trimmed by 1 base and 4 bases, with 11 bases remaining between them. Germline lookup yields CDR1 LGHNA and CDR2 YSLEER. This CDR3 comprises 15 residues. CDR3 region: CASSQVSEGYNEQFF. The CDR3, as DNA: TGCGCCAGCAGCCAAGTAAGCGAGGGGTACAATGAGCAGTTCTTC.

This clone was counted between two and nine times. J is TRBJ2-4 and V is TRBV9; unclear D gene. V dropped 2 bases and J dropped 9 bases, with 9 bases sitting between them. The CDR3 sequence is 12 residues long. Germline assignment: CDR1 SGDLS and CDR2 YYNGEE. In nucleotides, the CDR3 is TGTGCCAGCAGCGTGTTCCGAGGCATTCAGTACTTC. Translating gives CASSVFRGIQYF.